The 27 T cell receptor beta chains below all came from one sample that was sequenced in a study of cytomegalovirus exposure and HLA in healthy donors. A multiplex PCR was run with 60 Vbeta primers and 13 Jbeta primers. The method was immunoSEQ multiplex PCR; TCRdb's version includes in-frame clones alone and lacks a portion of them. Of around 120,000 clones in the sample, about 60% were seen once. Sequencing input: PBMCs. Receptors were obtained from a man in his forties in good health and CMV-seropositive.

This clone was detected only a few times. The chain links TRBV28 to TRBJ2-1; TRBD1 might be the D (5 bases). The ends were cut back, 4 bases at V and 0 bases at J, with 13 bases in the middle. Germline-derived CDR1 and CDR2 are MDHEN and SYDVKM. The CDR3 runs 16 residues. CDR3 sequence: CASSSQGADSYNEQFF. As DNA, the CDR3 is TGTGCCAGCAGTTCACAAGGGGCGGACTCCTACAATGAGCAGTTCTTC.

V is TRBV7-3 and J is TRBJ2-3; 11 bases are a match to TRBD2. J lost 8 bases, V lost 5 bases, and 9 bases had no gene match. The CDR3 runs 15 residues. Germline CDR1 is SGHTA and CDR2 is FQGTGA. The CDR3 spells CASSPVSGGDPTQYF. The CDR3 DNA reads TGTGCCAGCAGCCCCGTTAGCGGGGGGGACCCTACGCAGTATTTT.

The rearrangement joins TRBV5-6 to TRBJ1-1, with TRBD1 matching 11 bases. This CDR3 is built from 16 residues. V gave up 0 bases and J gave up 7 bases; unmatched junction bases: 8. CDR1 is SGHDT and CDR2 is YYEEEE in the germline V gene. The CDR3 region is CASSLASGTGGVEAFF. The CDR3 coding sequence is TGTGCCAGCAGCTTGGCGTCGGGGACAGGGGGGGTTGAAGCTTTCTTT.

With regard to this clone: One end of the junction is discordant with germline, which a read error may explain. Other DNA sequences in this specimen translate into the identical CDR3. The chain couples TRBV5-4 to TRBJ1-2, with TRBD1 matching 7 bases. The germline gives CDR1 SGHNT, CDR2 YYREEE (reference sequence). The CDR3 is 14 residues long. CDR3 loop: CASTLAGGDYGYTF. The CDR3 bases are TGTGCCAGCACCTTGGCAGGGGGAGACTATGGCTACACCTTC.

The chain recombines TRBV7-2 with TRBJ1-3; possible D gene TRBD1, 5 bases. Germline V gives CDR1 SGHTA, CDR2 FQGNSA. The CDR3 loop spans 15 amino acids. Trimming removed 1 base at V and 5 bases at J, with 12 bases between. In DNA form, the CDR3 reads TGTGCCAGCAGCTTAGAAGGGGCCGATCGAAACACCATATATTTT. This codes for CASSLEGADRNTIYF. The full variable domain, in which reference TRBV7-2 and TRBJ1-3 provide the parts outside the CDR3, is GAGVSQSPSNKVTEKGKDVELRCDPISGHTALYWYRQSLGQGLEFLIYFQGNSAPDKSGLPSDRFSAERTGGSVSTLTIQRTQQEDSAVYLCASSLEGADRNTIYFGEGSWLTVV.

This sequence joins TRBV7-8 and TRBJ2-2; 14 nucleotides agree with TRBD2. CDR3 length equals 18 residues. V shed 5 bases, J shed 3 bases, and the junction held 8 bases outside the gene matches. Germline V CDR1 and CDR2: SGHVS, FQNEAQ. DNA for the CDR3: TGTGCCAGCAGCCCGAGGACTAGCGGGGGGTCTGACACCGGGGAGCTGTTTTTT. Amino acids: CASSPRTSGGSDTGELFF.

V is TRBV9 and J is TRBJ2-5, with a weak D call TRBD2 (6 bases). Germline CDR1 reads SGDLS; CDR2 reads YYNGEE. This CDR3 spans 18 amino acids. V lost 0 bases and J 4 bases, leaving 22 bases between the germline ends. In DNA form, the CDR3 reads TGTGCCAGCAGCGTAGGCCCTCTTTCACGCGGAGGGGCAGAGACCCAGTACTTC. Its translation is CASSVGPLSRGGAETQYF.

The chain employs TRBV18 and TRBJ1-2, with 7 nucleotides matching TRBD1. Looked up from germline, CDR1 is KGHSH and CDR2 is LQKENI. Trimming removed 4 bases from V and 0 bases from J; junction bases left unmatched: 8. The CDR3 contains 16 residues. The CDR3 sequence: CASSQGARGANYGYTF. In DNA, the CDR3 is TGTGCCAGCTCACAGGGGGCGCGAGGGGCTAACTATGGCTACACCTTC. Full variable domain (missing parts from reference TRBV18 and TRBJ1-2): NAGVMQNPRHLVRRRGQEARLRCSPMKGHSHVYWYRQLPEEGLKFMVYLQKENIIDESGMPKERFSAEFPKEGPSILRIQQVVRGDSAAYFCASSQGARGANYGYTFGSGTRLTVV.

V is TRBV5-1 and J is TRBJ2-3, with 10 nucleotides matching TRBD2. CDR3 length: 16 amino acids. CDR1 and CDR2 from the germline V gene are SGHRS and YFSETQ. The ends lost 4 bases at V and 2 bases at J; junction bases unmatched: 7. Here the CDR3 DNA reads TGCGCCAGCAGCCCGTACCTAGCGGGGGCCACAGATACGCAGTATTTT. Its protein product is CASSPYLAGATDTQYF.

This clone was observed a handful of times. This chain connects TRBV27 to TRBJ2-3, with D tentatively TRBD2 (6 bases). The germline V and J ends were trimmed by 4 bases and 2 bases, with 10 bases remaining between them. The germline V gene encodes CDR1 MNHEY and CDR2 SMNVEV (reference sequence). The CDR3 extends over 14 amino acids. The CDR3 nucleotides are TGTGCCAGCAGTTCCGGGACTTCCACAGATACGCAGTATTTT. Amino acid sequence: CASSSGTSTDTQYF.

This clone was counted a single time. The chain carries TRBV11-2 and TRBJ2-3, with TRBD1 matching 9 bases. Germline V gene sequence: CDR1 SGHAT, CDR2 FQNNGV. The CDR3 sequence is 16 residues long. V trimming: 6 bases; J trimming: 1 base; junction bases outside the gene matches: 8. Here the CDR3 reads CASRVTGGAGTDTQYF. The CDR3 DNA is TGTGCCAGCAGGGTAACAGGGGGCGCAGGCACAGATACGCAGTATTTT.

V is TRBV19 and J is TRBJ1-1; 9 bases fit TRBD1. V lost 5 bases and J lost 4; bases outside the gene matches: 5. Germline V gene data show CDR1 as LNHDA and CDR2 as SQIVND (reference sequence). The CDR3 loop spans 14 amino acids. As DNA, the CDR3 is TGTGCCAGTAGTGCCACAGGGGGCTCCACTGAAGCTTTCTTT. Translation gives CASSATGGSTEAFF.

This clone has just a few counts. V usage is TRBV28 and J usage is TRBJ2-3; 7 bases agree with TRBD2. V dropped 10 bases and J dropped 3; count of bases not matched to a gene: 7. Germline V gene sequence: CDR1 MDHEN, CDR2 SYDVKM. The CDR3 length is 13 residues. The CDR3 region is CATRPSGTDTQYF. The CDR3 nucleotides read TGTGCCACCCGACCTAGCGGAACAGATACGCAGTATTTT.

This sequence joins TRBV5-1 and TRBJ1-3; TRBD1 aligns across 7 bases. CDR3 length equals 17 residues. Germline loops: CDR1 SGHRS, CDR2 YFSETQ. Unmatched junction bases numbered 11, after V lost 1 base and J lost 4 bases. Written as DNA, the CDR3 is TGCGCCAGCAGCTTGATCCCTACCTCGGGACAGGGAAACACCATATATTTT. The encoded protein is CASSLIPTSGQGNTIYF.

The chain recombines TRBV5-4 with TRBJ2-1; 7 bases map to TRBD2. V gave up 0 bases and J gave up 10 bases; unmatched junction bases: 4. CDR1 is SGHNT, CDR2 YYREEE, per germline (reference sequence). The CDR3 runs to 13 residues. The CDR3 region is CASSLGLASEQFF. CDR3 nucleotides: TGTGCCAGCAGCTTGGGACTAGCAAGCGAGCAGTTCTTC.

In this sample, this clone turned up a few times. The chain couples TRBV4-3 to TRBJ2-1, with 11 bases identical to TRBD2. V shed 2 bases, J shed 8 bases, and the junction held 8 bases outside the gene matches. The CDR3 is 16 amino acids. From germline, CDR1 is LGHNA and CDR2 YSLEER. The CDR3 bases are TGCGCCAGCAGCCAATCCCTAGCGGGAGGAGGCGATGAGCAGTTCTTC. This gives the protein CASSQSLAGGGDEQFF.

This chain joins TRBV29-1 and TRBJ2-5, with TRBD1 matching over 9 bases. The DNA end is a closer match to TRBJ2-7, so the J assignment may be wrong. This CDR3 has 12 amino acids. From germline, CDR1 is SQVTM and CDR2 ANQGSEA. CDR3 coding DNA: TGCAGCGGCGGGACAGGGACCTACGAGCAGTACTTC. Its translation is CSGGTGTYEQYF.

CDR3 region: CASAASGTDTQYF. CDR3 in DNA: TGTGCTAGTGCCGCGTCGGGCACAGATACGCAGTATTTT. This chain links TRBV12-5 with TRBJ2-3; D unclear. Germline-derived CDR1 and CDR2 are LGHNT and FRNRAP. The CDR3 covers 13 residues. V gave up 7 bases and J gave up 1 base, with 9 bases separating them.

The chain links TRBV28 to TRBJ2-2; 9 bases match TRBD2. The CDR3 length is 16 residues. V shed 3 bases, J shed 4 bases, and the junction held 6 bases outside the gene matches. The germline CDR1 and CDR2 sequences are MDHEN and SYDVKM. The CDR3 coding sequence is TGTGCCAGCAGTTTGTCAGCGGGAGGTTCCACCGGGGAGCTGTTTTTT. The encoded protein is CASSLSAGGSTGELFF.

This sequence joins TRBV27 and TRBJ2-7; 7 bases align to TRBD2. The germline CDR1 and CDR2 sequences are MNHEY and SMNVEV (reference sequence). The CDR3 is 15 amino acids. The ends lost 1 base at V and 5 bases at J; junction bases unmatched: 8. CDR3 protein: CASSLWGGWADEQYF. The CDR3 DNA sequence: TGTGCCAGCAGTTTATGGGGGGGGTGGGCAGACGAGCAGTACTTC.

This sequence joins TRBV7-2 and TRBJ2-7; weak D call: TRBD2 (5 bases). V shed 2 bases and J shed 5 bases, with 13 bases lying between them. This CDR3 comprises 14 residues. The V gene's germline CDR1 is SGHTA and CDR2 FQGNSA. CDR3 sequence reads: CASSLKGGWNEQYF. CDR3 coding DNA: TGTGCCAGCAGCTTAAAGGGCGGGTGGAACGAGCAGTACTTC.

The chain has TRBV28 and TRBJ2-1; the match to TRBD2 covers 10 bases. This CDR3 has 15 amino acids. The V segment lost 2 bases and the J segment 8 bases; nucleotides outside the gene matches: 6. Germline-derived CDR1 and CDR2 are MDHEN and SYDVKM. This chain's CDR3 is CASSLQREGSDEQFF. The CDR3 DNA reads TGTGCCAGCAGTTTACAGCGGGAGGGCTCCGATGAGCAGTTCTTC.

The CDR3 is CASSLQGAYNEQFF. CDR3 DNA sequence: TGTGCCAGCAGCCTACAGGGGGCATACAATGAGCAGTTCTTC. This sequence joins TRBV9 and TRBJ2-1; 9 bases match TRBD1. The CDR3 loop spans 14 amino acids. Germline V lookup: CDR1 SGDLS, CDR2 YYNGEE. V was pared by 4 bases and J by 4 bases, with 3 bases of the junction left unmatched.

The chain links TRBV5-4 to TRBJ2-3, with 9 bases lining up with TRBD2. This CDR3 comprises 15 residues. Germline V gene data show CDR1 as SGHNT and CDR2 as YYREEE (reference sequence). Trimming cost V 4 bases and J 4 bases; bases outside gene matches: 7. This chain's CDR3 is CASSRLAVQADTQYF. DNA of the CDR3: TGTGCCAGCAGCAGACTAGCGGTCCAGGCAGATACGCAGTATTTT.

This chain joins TRBV4-1 and TRBJ2-3; maybe TRBD2 (5 bases). V lost 0 bases and J lost 10, with 14 bases in between. The CDR3 is 14 residues long. Germline CDR1 reads MGHRA; CDR2 reads YSYEKL. The CDR3 DNA reads TGCGCCAGCAGCCAAGAGTCGTTGGTAGCGTCGCAGTATTTT. Its protein is CASSQESLVASQYF.

The chain employs TRBV11-3 and TRBJ1-1, with D tentatively TRBD1 (5 bases). This CDR3 is 16 amino acids long. Germline V gives CDR1 SGHNT, CDR2 YENEEA. Trimming removed 2 bases at V and 0 bases at J, with 13 bases between. Here the CDR3 DNA reads TGTGCCAGCAGCTTACAAGGGCCAGGGCTGAACACTGAAGCTTTCTTT. It translates to CASSLQGPGLNTEAFF. Full variable domain (missing parts from reference TRBV11-3 and TRBJ1-1): EAGVVQSPRYKIIEKKQPVAFWCNPISGHNTLYWYLQNLGQGPELLIRYENEEAVDDSQLPKDRFSAERLKGVDSTLKIQPAELGDSAVYLCASSLQGPGLNTEAFFGQGTRLTVV.

The chain links TRBV18 to TRBJ2-1; maybe TRBD1 (6 bases). Germline V lookup: CDR1 KGHSH, CDR2 LQKENI. There are 14 residues in the CDR3. Trimming took off 3 bases at V and 4 bases at J, with 10 bases between the two ends. CDR3 nucleotides: TGTGCCAGCTCACCGGGACAATATTACAATGAGCAGTTCTTC. Translated: CASSPGQYYNEQFF.